Listed below are T cell receptor beta chains from one sample, sequenced in a study of blood T cell repertoires in COVID-19. Clones were sequenced by immunoSEQ multiplex PCR, and TCRdb holds only the in-frame ones, with some missing. The sample yields approximately 250,000 clones, around 84% seen once. Sequencing was carried out using peripheral blood. These TCRs come from a man aged 40-49 years who had recovered from COVID-19. CDR3s include the opening cysteine and the closing phenylalanine or tryptophan. D genes are given only for firm matches. Only some rows state a clone size, as once, few, many or a class for expanded clones.

DNA	CDR3	size	V	J	D
TGCGCCAGCAGCCCAAACAGGGGGCCCTACGAGCAGTACTTC	CASSPNRGPYEQYF	once	TRBV5-1	TRBJ2-7	TRBD1
TGTGCCAGCAGCCCTCTGACAGGAGTGGACACTGAAGCTTTCTTT	CASSPLTGVDTEAFF	NA	TRBV7-9	TRBJ1-1	NA
TGTGCCAGCAGTGACTCAATTAGCGGGAGAGATACGCAGTATTTT	CASSDSISGRDTQYF	NA	TRBV6-4	TRBJ2-3	TRBD2
TGTGCCAGCAGTACCCTAGCGGGGTCCTACAATGAGCAGTTCTTC	CASSTLAGSYNEQFF	NA	TRBV6-5	TRBJ2-1	TRBD2
TGTGCCAGCGTTGCTGGACTAGCGGACACTAGCACAGATACGCAGTATTTT	CASVAGLADTSTDTQYF	many	TRBV2	TRBJ2-3	TRBD2
TGTGCCAGCAGCTTAGACATTAGCGGTTACAATGAGCAGTTCTTC	CASSLDISGYNEQFF	NA	TRBV11-2	TRBJ2-1	NA
TGTGCCAGCAGTCCGACACAGGGCTCCTACGAGCAGTACTTC	CASSPTQGSYEQYF	NA	TRBV27	TRBJ2-7	NA
TGTGCCAGCAGCCTGGGTCCTCAAGAGACCCAGTACTTC	CASSLGPQETQYF	once	TRBV5-5	TRBJ2-5	NA
TGTGCCAGCAGCTTAACCCCCTCTAGCGGGTCTTACAATGAGCAGTTCTTC	CASSLTPSSGSYNEQFF	few	TRBV11-3	TRBJ2-1	TRBD2
TGTGCCAGCAGTTACCCAGCGTATTCAAGACAGGGGTTAAGGAGGGAGACCCAGTACTTC	CASSYPAYSRQGLRRETQYF	NA	TRBV6-2/TRBV6-3	TRBJ2-5	TRBD1
TGTGCCAGCAGCTTAATGCAGGGTCTGGGGGCTTTCTTT	CASSLMQGLGAFF	NA	TRBV7-2	TRBJ1-1	NA
TGTGCCAGCAGTCTGCTTCCGGGACAGGGCACAGATACGCAGTATTTT	CASSLLPGQGTDTQYF	NA	TRBV6-2/TRBV6-3	TRBJ2-3	TRBD1
TGTGCCAGCTCTAGGGGAAGGGGCAATCAGCCCCAGCATTTT	CASSRGRGNQPQHF	NA	TRBV6-5	TRBJ1-5	NA
TGTGCCTGGAGTGTAGGGCAGGGGGCTTATGAGCAGTACTTC	CAWSVGQGAYEQYF	NA	TRBV30	TRBJ2-7	TRBD1
TGTGCCAGCAGCCCCGGGGTAGCGGGGCTCCAAGAGACCCAGTACTTC	CASSPGVAGLQETQYF	NA	TRBV3-1/TRBV3-2	TRBJ2-5	TRBD2
TGTGCCACCGGGACAGGCTCCTACGAGCAGTACTTC	CATGTGSYEQYF	NA	TRBV6-5	TRBJ2-7	TRBD1
TGCGCCAGCAGTGAGTCTCGGCTAGGAAACACCGGGGAGCTGTTTTTT	CASSESRLGNTGELFF	NA	TRBV10-1	TRBJ2-2	NA
TGTGCCAGCAGCTTGGTTAGGGACAGGGTCACAGATACGCAGTATTTT	CASSLVRDRVTDTQYF	NA	TRBV5-4	TRBJ2-3	TRBD1
TGTGCCAGCAGTTACTCAACAGGGTACACTGAAGCTTTCTTT	CASSYSTGYTEAFF	NA	TRBV6-2/TRBV6-3	TRBJ1-1	NA
TGTGCCAGCAGCGTTAGCGGGGGGATTCACTCCTACAATGAGCAGTTCTTC	CASSVSGGIHSYNEQFF	NA	TRBV9	TRBJ2-1	TRBD2
TGCGCCAGCAGGCTAGCGGGGGTCACAGATACGCAGTATTTT	CASRLAGVTDTQYF	NA	TRBV5-1	TRBJ2-3	TRBD2
TGTGCCAGCACAGGGGGCGCGAACTATGGCTACACCTTC	CASTGGANYGYTF	few	TRBV2	TRBJ1-2	TRBD1
TGTGCCAGCAGTGAGCAGAAGATGAGGGAGTATCTTTCCTACAATGAGCAGTTCTTC	CASSEQKMREYLSYNEQFF	NA	TRBV6-4	TRBJ2-1	NA
TGTGCCAGCGTCAGACAGTATTATCAGCCCCAGCATTTT	CASVRQYYQPQHF	NA	TRBV21-1	TRBJ1-5	NA
TGTGCCAGCAGCCAAGACCGGGTAGCCGCCACCTTCCGCACAGATACGCAGTATTTT	CASSQDRVAATFRTDTQYF	few	TRBV3-1/TRBV3-2	TRBJ2-3	NA
TGCGCCAGCAGCAGAGACGGGGGCTCCTACGAGCAGTACTTC	CASSRDGGSYEQYF	NA	TRBV5-1	TRBJ2-7	NA
TGTGCCAGCAGCGCCCGACTAGCGGGAGACACGCAGTATTTT	CASSARLAGDTQYF	NA	TRBV9	TRBJ2-3	TRBD2
TGTGCCAGTAGTATAGCGTTTCGGCAGGGTCGGTCTGGGGCCAACGTCCTGACTTTC	CASSIAFRQGRSGANVLTF	NA	TRBV19	TRBJ2-6	NA
TGTGCCAGCAGCCTATGGGCCCAGGGGGCATTAGACGAGCAGTACTTC	CASSLWAQGALDEQYF	NA	TRBV3-1/TRBV3-2	TRBJ2-7	TRBD1
TGTGCCAGCAGTTTGGACAGGGGCTACACCTTC	CASSLDRGYTF	few	TRBV12-3/TRBV12-4	TRBJ1-2	TRBD1
TGTGCCAGCAGTTATCTAACCGGGACAGTCACAGATACGCAGTATTTT	CASSYLTGTVTDTQYF	once	TRBV6-5	TRBJ2-3	TRBD1
TGTGCCAGCAGCGCCCGACTGGACTACTACAATGAGCAGTTCTTC	CASSARLDYYNEQFF	NA	TRBV5-6	TRBJ2-1	NA
TGTGCCAGCAGCTGGACAGGGGAGGGCTACACCTTC	CASSWTGEGYTF	once	TRBV7-9	TRBJ1-2	TRBD1
TGTGCCAGCAGTTCCCCGGGACAGGGGGCACACAATGAGCAGTTCTTC	CASSSPGQGAHNEQFF	NA	TRBV27	TRBJ2-1	TRBD1
TGTGCCACCAGCAGACCCCCGGGACTCTGGGGCAGTTTTAATGAAAAACTGTTTTTT	CATSRPPGLWGSFNEKLFF	NA	TRBV15	TRBJ1-4	NA
TGTGCCACCAGTGATCGTGGACAGGGCGCCGGGGAGCTGTTTTTT	CATSDRGQGAGELFF	NA	TRBV24-1	TRBJ2-2	TRBD1
TGTGCCAGCAGTTCGGGACTAGCGGTAGAGCAGTACTTC	CASSSGLAVEQYF	once	TRBV6-5	TRBJ2-7	TRBD2
TGTGCCAGCAGCTTGAGGAGCGGGGTGAAAGAGACCCAGTACTTC	CASSLRSGVKETQYF	NA	TRBV7-9	TRBJ2-5	TRBD2
TGCGCCAGCAGCCCATTAGAGCGGGGTACCACCGGGGAGCTGTTTTTT	CASSPLERGTTGELFF	NA	TRBV5-1	TRBJ2-2	TRBD2
TGTGCCTGGAGTTTAGGGACTCGCTTTAATTCACCCCTCCACTTT	CAWSLGTRFNSPLHF	NA	TRBV30	TRBJ1-6	NA
TGTGCCAGCAGTTACCCCCTAGCGGGAGAGTACAATGAGCAGTTCTTC	CASSYPLAGEYNEQFF	NA	TRBV6-2/TRBV6-3	TRBJ2-1	TRBD2
TGCATCCCCACGGAGGAGACCCAGTACTTC	CIPTEETQYF	NA	TRBV20-1	TRBJ2-5	NA
TGTGCCAGCAGTTACGCAGTTCAAGAGACCCAGTACTTC	CASSYAVQETQYF	NA	TRBV6-6	TRBJ2-5	NA
TGTGCCAGCAGTCTAACTCCAACCGATCAGCCCCAGCATTTT	CASSLTPTDQPQHF	NA	TRBV5-5	TRBJ1-5	NA
TGTGCCAGCAGTTTCAACAGGGGGTGGGATGAGCAGTTCTTC	CASSFNRGWDEQFF	NA	TRBV27	TRBJ2-1	TRBD1
TGTGCCAGCAGCCGCGACTATGAGCAGTTCTTC	CASSRDYEQFF	NA	TRBV7-8	TRBJ2-1	NA